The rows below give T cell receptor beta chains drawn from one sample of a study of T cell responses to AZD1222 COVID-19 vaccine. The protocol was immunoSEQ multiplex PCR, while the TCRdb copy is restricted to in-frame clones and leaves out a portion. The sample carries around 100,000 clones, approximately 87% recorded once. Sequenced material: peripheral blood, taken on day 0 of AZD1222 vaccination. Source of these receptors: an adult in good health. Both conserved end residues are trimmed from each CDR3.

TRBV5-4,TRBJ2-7,ASSEQEMREQY
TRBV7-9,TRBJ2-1,ASSPRTSGDNEQF
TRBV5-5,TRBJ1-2,ASSLGRSFYGYT
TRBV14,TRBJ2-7,ASSPLLRTETYEQY
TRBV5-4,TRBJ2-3,ASSFSGRSTDTQY
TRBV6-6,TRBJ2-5,ASSQRLWTSEKETQY
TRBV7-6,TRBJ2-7,ATAPSGSYEQY
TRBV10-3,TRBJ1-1,AISRIMNTEAF
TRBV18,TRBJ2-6,ASSPLGGAGHIVLT
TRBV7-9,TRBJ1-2,ASSLSTAPAYGYT
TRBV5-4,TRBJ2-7,ASSGAGEQY
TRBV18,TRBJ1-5,ASSSGGRQPQH
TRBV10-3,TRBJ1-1,AISELSNTEAF
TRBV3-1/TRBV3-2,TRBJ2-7,ASSRQGAYEQY
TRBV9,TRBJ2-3,ASSVGPGRLTDTQY
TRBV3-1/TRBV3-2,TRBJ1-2,ASSHFILDRVGYGYT
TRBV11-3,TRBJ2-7,ASSLDLSASEGSYEQY
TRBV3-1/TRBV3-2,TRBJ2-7,ASSQFQGYEQY
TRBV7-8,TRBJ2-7,ASSPSRVSTYEQY
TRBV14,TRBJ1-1,ASSQEGAVNTEAF
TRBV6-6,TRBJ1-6,ASSTRGSYNSPLH
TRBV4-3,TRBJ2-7,ASSKTRGYEQY
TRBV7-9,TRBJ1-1,ASNPSEAF
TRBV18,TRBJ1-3,ASSPGGTVGNTIY
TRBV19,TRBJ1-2,ASSIAAGGSRYGYT
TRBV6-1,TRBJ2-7,ASSETPSESEQY
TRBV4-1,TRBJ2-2,ASSHLGAGELF
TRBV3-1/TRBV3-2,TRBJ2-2,ASSLLAGGTGELF
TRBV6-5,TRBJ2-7,ASGLGTYEQY
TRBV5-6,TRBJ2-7,ASSLERYEQY
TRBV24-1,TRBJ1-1,ATSEGDTEAF
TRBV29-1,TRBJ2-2,SVVGPDFTGELF
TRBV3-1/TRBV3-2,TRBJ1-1,ASSPGQGAWNTEAF
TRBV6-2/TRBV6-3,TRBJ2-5,ASSRRGLAGSQETQY
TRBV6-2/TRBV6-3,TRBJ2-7,ASSYRPAMYEQY